The rows below give T cell receptor beta chains drawn from one sample of a study of CD8+ T cells in alopecia areata. Here immunoSEQ multiplex PCR was the method, and the copy in TCRdb shows in-frame clones only, minus some. The sample contains around 100,000 clones, around 50% of which appear only once. Sequenced sample: CD4+ T cells sorted from blood. These receptors all come from a human donor in good health. The CDR3 runs from the conserved cysteine through the conserved F or W. The D gene is left open where the match is weak. Clone size is shown for a subset of rows, as once, few, many or a class of expanded clone.

CDR3aa	CDR3nt	v_gene	abundance	j_gene	d_gene
CASIGRADEQYF	TGTGCCAGCATTGGACGGGCGGACGAGCAGTACTTC	TRBV6-1	-	TRBJ2-7	-
CASSQGSGQGGRTYGYTF	TGCGCCAGCAGTCAAGGATCGGGCCAGGGGGGTCGTACGTATGGCTACACCTTC	TRBV23-1	-	TRBJ1-2	TRBD1
CASSQVQVDYGYTF	TGCGCCAGCAGCCAAGTACAGGTCGACTATGGCTACACCTTC	TRBV4-3	-	TRBJ1-2	-
CASSLGGTTDTQYF	TGTGCCAGTAGTCTAGGGGGAACCACAGATACGCAGTATTTT	TRBV19	-	TRBJ2-3	-
CASRGREVGYF	TGCGCCAGCAGAGGCAGGGAAGTCGGGTATTTT	TRBV23-1	few	TRBJ2-3	-
CASSLVSGGRQQETQYF	TGCGCCAGCAGCTTGGTCAGCGGGGGGCGACAACAAGAGACCCAGTACTTC	TRBV5-1	-	TRBJ2-5	TRBD2
CASSLAGVAAGAFF	TGTGCCAGCAGCTTAGCGGGAGTTGCGGCAGGCGCTTTCTTT	TRBV7-2	-	TRBJ1-1	-
CACSTVSYEQYF	TGTGCCTGTTCCACGGTCTCCTACGAGCAGTACTTC	TRBV30	few	TRBJ2-7	-
CSVAGIDGYTF	TGCAGCGTTGCTGGGATAGATGGCTACACCTTC	TRBV29-1	-	TRBJ1-2	-
CASSYAPDTDTQYF	TGTGCCAGCAGCTACGCACCAGACACAGATACGCAGTATTTT	TRBV7-2	-	TRBJ2-3	-
CASSYEEGEKLFF	TGTGCCAGCAGTTACGAAGAAGGTGAAAAACTGTTTTTT	TRBV6-5	few	TRBJ1-4	-
CSVGRRHQNNEQFF	TGCAGCGTTGGCCGACGACATCAAAACAATGAGCAGTTCTTC	TRBV29-1	-	TRBJ2-1	-
CATSRDVEGTQYF	TGTGCCACCAGCAGAGATGTGGAAGGGACCCAGTACTTC	TRBV15	-	TRBJ2-5	-
CASSLGTGELFF	TGTGCCAGCAGCTTAGGCACCGGGGAGCTGTTTTTT	TRBV7-6	few	TRBJ2-2	-
CASSSGADTQYF	TGTGCCAGCAGTTCAGGTGCAGATACGCAGTATTTT	TRBV6-6	-	TRBJ2-3	-
CASSRTGTETYEQYF	TGTGCCAGCAGCCGAACCGGGACAGAAACCTACGAGCAGTACTTC	TRBV4-2	-	TRBJ2-7	TRBD1
CASSNDSDSNQPQHF	TGTGCCAGCAGCAACGACAGTGATAGCAATCAGCCCCAGCATTTT	TRBV11-3	-	TRBJ1-5	-
CASSLLASYEQYF	TGTGCCAGCAGCTTACTGGCCTCCTACGAGCAGTACTTC	TRBV7-9	-	TRBJ2-7	-
CASREDRVNQPQHF	TGTGCCAGCAGGGAGGACAGGGTTAATCAGCCCCAGCATTTT	TRBV2	-	TRBJ1-5	TRBD1
CASSLAAGLADLSYNEQFF	TGCGCCAGCAGCTTGGCGGCGGGGTTAGCGGATTTATCCTACAATGAGCAGTTCTTC	TRBV5-1	many	TRBJ2-1	-
CASSQTGNYEQYF	TGTGCCAGCAGTCAGACAGGGAACTACGAGCAATACTTC	TRBV6-6	-	TRBJ2-7	TRBD1
CSVERDWSSYEQYF	TGCAGCGTTGAGAGGGACTGGAGCTCCTACGAGCAGTACTTC	TRBV29-1	-	TRBJ2-7	-
CASSAHGGNSPLHF	TGTGCCAGCAGCGCTCATGGGGGGAATTCACCCCTCCACTTT	TRBV11-2	-	TRBJ1-6	-
CASSFGTGGNYGYTF	TGTGCCAGCAGCTTCGGGACAGGGGGCAACTATGGCTACACCTTC	TRBV5-4	-	TRBJ1-2	TRBD1
CAISSGGLSNEQFF	TGTGCCATCAGTAGCGGGGGGCTCTCCAATGAGCAGTTCTTC	TRBV10-3	-	TRBJ2-1	TRBD2
CASSQGQGVNSPLHF	TGTGCCAGCAGCCAAGGACAGGGTGTTAATTCACCCCTCCACTTT	TRBV14	few	TRBJ1-6	TRBD1
CASSQESSGANVLTF	TGCGCCAGCAGCCAAGAGAGCTCTGGGGCCAACGTCCTGACTTTC	TRBV4-3	-	TRBJ2-6	-
CAWSEEEYTEAFF	TGTGCCTGGAGTGAAGAGGAGTATACTGAAGCTTTCTTT	TRBV30	-	TRBJ1-1	-
CASRGQGRIEGEKLFF	TGTGCCAGCAGAGGACAGGGGCGGATAGAAGGCGAAAAACTGTTTTTT	TRBV28	few	TRBJ1-4	TRBD1